This T cell receptor (beta chain) was obtained from a study of cytomegalovirus exposure and HLA in healthy donors. Study-wide results and caveats: Across donors, sequencing depth was assumed by presence/absence analyses to be roughly uniform. Serostatus for CMV was the only available immune exposure information. A missense DCLRE1C variant was associated with V- and J-gene trimming of TCR beta chains in a later analysis, and an independent cohort replicated the association.

PCR employed 60 Vbeta and 13 Jbeta primers. Using immunoSEQ multiplex PCR, the repertoire was profiled, and TCRdb retains in-frame clones only, with some absent. The table records 310,000 or so clones, about 87% of them present only once. Germline V gene lookup returns CDR1 MNHEY and CDR2 SVGAGI. The V gene end was trimmed by 5 bases and the J gene end by 7 bases; junction bases not matched to a gene: 10. This CDR3 contains 15 residues. On this clone itself: Its antigen is not identified.

V gene TRBV6-5 combines with J gene TRBJ2-7, with TRBD2 matching 11 bases. The sequence was collected from a woman aged 18-35 years in good health and CMV-seronegative. The sequenced sample consisted of PBMCs. The CDR3 here is CASSTGRLAGWEQYF. The CDR3 DNA reads as TGTGCCAGCAGTACGGGAAGACTAGCGGGGTGGGAGCAGTACTTC.